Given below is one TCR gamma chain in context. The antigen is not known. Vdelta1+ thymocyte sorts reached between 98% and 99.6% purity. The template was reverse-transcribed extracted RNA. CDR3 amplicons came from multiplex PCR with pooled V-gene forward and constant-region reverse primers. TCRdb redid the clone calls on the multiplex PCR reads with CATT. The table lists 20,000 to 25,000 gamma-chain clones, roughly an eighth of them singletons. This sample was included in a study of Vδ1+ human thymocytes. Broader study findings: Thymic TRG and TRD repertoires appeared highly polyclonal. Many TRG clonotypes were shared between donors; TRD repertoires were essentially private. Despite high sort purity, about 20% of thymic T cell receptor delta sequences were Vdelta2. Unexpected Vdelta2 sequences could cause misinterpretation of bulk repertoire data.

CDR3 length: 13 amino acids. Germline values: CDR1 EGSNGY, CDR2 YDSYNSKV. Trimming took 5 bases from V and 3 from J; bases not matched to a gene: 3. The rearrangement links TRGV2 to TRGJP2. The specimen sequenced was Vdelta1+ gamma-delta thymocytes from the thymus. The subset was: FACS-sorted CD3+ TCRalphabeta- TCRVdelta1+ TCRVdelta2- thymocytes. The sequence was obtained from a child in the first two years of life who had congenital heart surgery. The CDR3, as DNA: TGTGCCACCTGGGGTCGTAGTGATTGGATCAAGACGTTT. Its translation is CATWGRSDWIKTF.